This T cell receptor (beta chain) emerged from a study of shared clonotypes between healthy human individuals. Study observations and caveats: Naive CD4 clonotypes were shared across a handful of donors at about 5.3%.

Germline lookup yields CDR1 SEHNR and CDR2 FQNEAQ (reference sequence). Trimming shortened V by 5 bases and J by 6 bases, and 12 bases separated the two germline ends. The CDR3 has 13 amino acids. The healthy adult donors were HIV-negative and reported no recent acute infections or vaccinations. Every contributor of samples was a Caucasian grown-up residing in Nashville, Tennessee. Division of CD4+ cells produced a CD45RA+ naive subset and a CD45RA-negative memory subset. Regarding this clone: Its specificity is unknown.

Method: immunoSEQ multiplex PCR; TCRdb's copy keeps in-frame clones and lacks some. The table includes 1,500,000 or so clones, approximately 98.5% detected once. The sample taken for sequencing was naive CD4+ T cells sorted from blood. The subset was: CD45RA+ positively selected. V and J are TRBV7-9 and TRBJ2-3; D gene unclear. The origin of this receptor is a man under 40 in good health. The CDR3 DNA reads as TGTGCCAGCAGCCGGTTAGGCCCGGATACGCAGTATTTT. As protein: CASSRLGPDTQYF.